This section outlines one T cell receptor (beta chain) sequence together with its context. The use of a sample-barcoded 5' primer and a J-beta primer mix characterized a second PCR of roughly 7 to 11 cycles. TCRdb reprocessed the 5' RACE reads via MiXCR and lists one record per CDR3 protein. Seen here are about 290,000 distinct CDR3 sequences, 27% observed once, and the top ten hold over 25%. The study drew donors from healthy Caucasian individuals in Russia aged 6 to 90. Total RNA, at least 5.5 micrograms per sample, came from PBMCs. The data were taken from a study of blood T cells in healthy people across ages. Study at large: In model experiments, template switching was able to capture about one barcoded beta molecule for every two T cells that were present.

The TCR sequence derives from a woman aged 70-85 years in good health. Source material: blood.

The CDR3 DNA is TGCGCCAGCAGCTTGGGAGGGGTCGACGAAAAACTGTTTTTT. Amino acids: CASSLGGVDEKLFF. The V call is TRBV5-1, the J call TRBJ1-4, with TRBD1 as a possible D gene (5 bases). Trimming shortened V by 0 bases and J by 8 bases, and 11 bases separated the two germline ends. Germline assignment: CDR1 SGHRS and CDR2 YFSETQ. The CDR3 has 14 residues. The complete variable domain, with remaining parts taken from reference TRBV5-1 and TRBJ1-4, reads KAGVTQTPRYLIKTRGQQVTLSCSPISGHRSVSWYQQTPGQGLQFLFEYFSETQRNKGNFPGRFSGRQFSNSRSEMNVSTLELGDSALYLCASSLGGVDEKLFFGSGTQLSVL.